This entry lists 30 T cell receptor beta chains sequenced from one sample in a study of CD8+ T cells in alopecia areata. Reverse transcribed after extraction, RNA yielded cDNA as the sequencing template. Sequencing was performed with immunoSEQ multiplex PCR; in TCRdb, only in-frame clones are kept and a portion is missing. This repertoire shows some 170,000 clones, 50% to 75% found once; its top ten account for roughly 16%. Treatment given: oral pan-JAK inhibitor, 5-10 mg twice daily. Specimen: CD4+ T cells sorted from blood, collected at approximately week 60, from a patient treated with tofacitinib. The receptors derive from a human donor with alopecia areata.

J is TRBJ1-1 and V is TRBV2; D may be TRBD1 (6 bases). The CDR3 has 14 residues. CDR1 and CDR2 (germline): SNHLY, FYNNEI. Between the trimmed V and J ends, which lost 2 bases and 2 bases, there was a span of 9 bases. CDR3 residues: CASSETGHNTEAFF. The CDR3 nucleotides are TGTGCCAGCAGTGAAACGGGACACAACACTGAAGCTTTCTTT.

The chain links TRBV6-5 to TRBJ2-5; D possibly matches TRBD1 or TRBD2 (6 bases each). V was pared by 11 bases and J by 5 bases, with 18 bases between. The CDR3 extends over 13 amino acids. Germline values: CDR1 MNHEY, CDR2 SVGAGI. The CDR3 is CAAYRGQYETQYF. For the CDR3, the DNA is TGTGCCGCATACCGGGGGCAGTATGAGACCCAGTACTTC.

The chain uses TRBV2 and TRBJ1-5; tentatively, D is TRBD1 (5 bases). The CDR3 length is 15 residues. Germline values: CDR1 SNHLY, CDR2 FYNNEI. With 6 bases removed from V and 1 base from J, the gap between germline ends came to 13 bases. The CDR3 DNA follows: TGTGCCAGCAGGACGGCTGGGGCAAGCAATCAGCCCCAGCATTTT. It translates to CASRTAGASNQPQHF.

This clone was found once. The gene calls are TRBV6-6 and TRBJ2-3; TRBD2 matches at 9 bases. This CDR3 contains 16 residues. V was pared by 0 bases and J by 2 bases, with 3 bases of the junction left unmatched. CDR1 MNHNY and CDR2 SVGAGI come from the germline V gene (reference sequence). The CDR3 is CASSYSRGGATDTQYF. The CDR3 nucleotides read TGTGCCAGCAGTTACTCCCGCGGGGGGGCCACAGATACGCAGTATTTT.

The chain employs TRBV5-6 and TRBJ2-3; tentative D call: TRBD2 (6 bases). The germline gives CDR1 SGHDT, CDR2 YYEEEE. There are 13 residues in the CDR3. Trimming pared 5 bases from V and 3 bases from J, leaving 10 bases between. CDR3 sequence reads: CASSTGRTDTQYF. The CDR3, as DNA: TGTGCCAGCAGTACCGGGAGAACAGATACGCAGTATTTT.

V and J are TRBV6-5 and TRBJ2-2, with D hard to call. Trimming shortened V by 6 bases and J by 6 bases, and 11 bases separated the two germline ends. The V gene's germline CDR1 is MNHEY and CDR2 SVGAGI. The CDR3 spans 13 residues. Written as DNA, the CDR3 is TGTGCCAGCAGCCCTGTGAGCTCCGGGGAGCTGTTTTTT. It yields the protein CASSPVSSGELFF.

The chain employs TRBV2 and TRBJ2-7, with 7 bases aligning to TRBD1. CDR1 is SNHLY, CDR2 FYNNEI, per germline. V trimming: 8 bases; J trimming: 2 bases; junction bases outside the gene matches: 3. The CDR3 is 12 amino acids. The CDR3 sequence: CASQTGPYEQYF. CDR3 bases: TGTGCCAGCCAGACAGGGCCCTACGAGCAGTACTTC.

The chain links TRBV5-1 to TRBJ2-3; D is undetermined. The CDR3 covers 15 residues. Trimming shortened V by 0 bases and J by 0 bases, and 8 bases separated the two germline ends. CDR1 and CDR2 from the germline V gene are SGHRS and YFSETQ. Here the CDR3 DNA reads TGCGCCAGCAGCTTGGTCGGCTCCAGCACAGATACGCAGTATTTT. Translating gives CASSLVGSSTDTQYF.

J is TRBJ2-5 and V is TRBV9; D remains unclear. The CDR3 contains 13 residues. CDR1 and CDR2 (germline): SGDLS, YYNGEE. V was clipped by 0 bases and J by 5 bases, with 8 bases between them. The CDR3 region has the DNA TGTGCCAGCAGCGTAGCTACGCGGGAGACCCAGTACTTC. Amino acids: CASSVATRETQYF. Looking up the rest from reference TRBV9 and TRBJ2-5 gives the full variable domain: DSGVTQTPKHLITATGQRVTLRCSPRSGDLSVYWYQQSLDQGLQFLIQYYNGEERAKGNILERFSAQQFPDLHSELNLSSLELGDSALYFCASSVATRETQYFGPGTRLLVL.

J is TRBJ2-5 and V is TRBV13; the D call may be TRBD1 or TRBD2 (5 bases each). This CDR3 region has 11 residues. V lost 3 bases to trimming and J lost 7 bases, with 6 bases between them. Germline V gives CDR1 PRHDT, CDR2 FYEKMQ (reference sequence). In nucleotides, the CDR3 is TGTGCCAGCAGCTTGGGGGTGACCCAGTACTTC. Residues: CASSLGVTQYF.

The chain is built from TRBV6-5 and TRBJ2-5, with D perhaps given as TRBD1 or TRBD2 (5 bases each). V was trimmed by 5 bases and J by 5 bases, leaving 15 bases between them. The CDR3 sequence is 14 residues long. The germline V gene has CDR1 MNHEY and CDR2 SVGAGI. CDR3 coding DNA: TGTGCCAGCAGTGCCCGGGACCCAAAGGAGACCCAGTACTTC. As protein: CASSARDPKETQYF.

This clone was seen only a few times. The chain recombines TRBV11-2 with TRBJ2-5, with TRBD1 matching 9 bases. Germline CDR1 and CDR2: SGHAT and FQNNGV. Trimming cost V 7 bases and J 5 bases; bases outside gene matches: 11. This CDR3 spans 15 amino acids. CDR3 region: CASTQGTGRVETQYF. The CDR3, as DNA: TGTGCCAGCACCCAAGGGACAGGGAGGGTGGAGACCCAGTACTTC. Variable domain in full (rest from reference TRBV11-2 and TRBJ2-5): EAGVAQSPRYKIIEKRQSVAFWCNPISGHATLYWYQQILGQGPKLLIQFQNNGVVDDSQLPKDRFSAERLKGVDSTLKIQPAKLEDSAVYLCASTQGTGRVETQYFGPGTRLLVL.

V gene TRBV7-2 combines with J gene TRBJ2-7; TRBD2 aligns across 7 bases. This CDR3 is 13 amino acids long. J gave up 6 bases and V 1 base, and 3 bases lay outside the gene matches. Germline-derived CDR1 and CDR2 are SGHTA and FQGNSA. The CDR3 bases are TGTGCCAGCAGCTTAGGACTAGCTGGCGAGCAGTACTTC. It codes for CASSLGLAGEQYF.

This chain connects TRBV29-1 to TRBJ2-1; D gene uncertain. Germline lookup yields CDR1 SQVTM and CDR2 ANQGSEA. The CDR3 has 10 amino acids. V was cut by 3 bases and J by 12 bases, with 9 bases left in between. Here the CDR3 DNA reads TGCAGCGTTGACGGTCGCGGGCAGTTCTTC. It is translated as CSVDGRGQFF.

This chain uses TRBV11-2 with TRBJ2-7, with a weak D call TRBD1 (5 bases). The V end was cut by 1 base, the J end by 2 bases, with 9 bases between. The CDR3 is made up of 14 amino acids. Germline values: CDR1 SGHAT, CDR2 FQNNGV. The CDR3 nucleotides are TGTGCCAGCAGCTTAGCCAGGGTAGCCTACGAGCAGTACTTC. Amino acids: CASSLARVAYEQYF.

This sequence joins TRBV19 and TRBJ1-5; D unresolved. V lost 3 bases and J lost 5, with 17 bases in between. Germline CDR1 LNHDA, CDR2 SQIVND (reference sequence). The CDR3 spans 16 residues. Here the CDR3 reads CASSIVRADGDQPQHF. CDR3 in DNA: TGTGCCAGTAGTATTGTGCGAGCAGATGGTGATCAGCCCCAGCATTTT.

The chain is built from TRBV6-6 and TRBJ1-5; the D is unclear. CDR3 length: 12 amino acids. V dropped 2 bases and J dropped 6 bases, with 5 bases sitting between them. Germline V lookup: CDR1 MNHNY, CDR2 SVGAGI (reference sequence). The CDR3 DNA is TGTGCCAGCAGTTACGGCGGTCAGCCCCAGCATTTT. This codes for CASSYGGQPQHF.

The rearrangement links TRBV7-6 to TRBJ1-1; no definite D call. V lost 5 bases and J lost 3, with 19 bases in between. The CDR3 sequence is 16 residues long. Germline V gene data show CDR1 as SGHVS and CDR2 as FNYEAQ. The CDR3 loop is CASSQMSGYTDTEAFF. DNA for the CDR3: TGTGCCAGCAGCCAGATGTCAGGCTACACGGACACTGAAGCTTTCTTT.

This clone was found a few times. The V gene is TRBV19, the J gene TRBJ1-1; 9 bases fit TRBD1. The V gene end was trimmed by 5 bases and the J gene end by 4 bases; junction bases not matched to a gene: 8. CDR1 is LNHDA and CDR2 is SQIVND in the germline V gene (reference sequence). The CDR3 consists of 15 residues. CDR3 protein: CASSPYRGRGTEAFF. The DNA for the CDR3 is TGTGCCAGTAGTCCCTACAGGGGGCGCGGCACTGAAGCTTTCTTT.

Worth noting for this clone: Other DNA variants within this sample encode the same CDR3. The chain is built from TRBV29-1 and TRBJ2-5; 8 nucleotides agree with TRBD1. The length of the CDR3 is 13 residues. After removal of 6 bases from V and 4 bases from J, the junction contained 7 bases not matched to a gene. Germline assignment: CDR1 SQVTM and CDR2 ANQGSEA. The DNA for the CDR3 is TGCAGCGTAGCTGGACAGGGTGGAGAGACCCAGTACTTC. Protein: CSVAGQGGETQYF.

The V and J genes are TRBV7-9 and TRBJ1-2; D is ambiguous. This CDR3 has 15 residues. Trimming took off 1 base at V and 5 bases at J, with 14 bases between the two ends. Germline V lookup: CDR1 SEHNR, CDR2 FQNEAQ (reference sequence). CDR3 sequence (DNA): TGTGCCAGCAGCTTAGGAGCTCTTGAAAGTTATGGCTACACCTTC. Its translation: CASSLGALESYGYTF.

This rearrangement joins TRBV29-1 to TRBJ1-1; 11 bases line up with TRBD1. There are 15 residues in the CDR3. J was trimmed by 4 bases and V by 6 bases; bases with no gene match: 10. The V gene's germline CDR1 is SQVTM and CDR2 ANQGSEA. CDR3 region: CSVLGQGARTTEAFF. In nucleotides, the CDR3 is TGCAGCGTCCTCGGACAGGGGGCACGGACCACTGAAGCTTTCTTT.

The rearrangement links TRBV18 to TRBJ2-7, with D perhaps TRBD1 or TRBD2 (5 bases each). The ends were cut back, 4 bases at V and 7 bases at J, with 17 bases in the middle. Germline CDR1 is KGHSH and CDR2 is LQKENI. This CDR3 is built from 14 residues. The CDR3: CASSLRGQGSEQYF. In DNA, the CDR3 is TGTGCCAGCTCACTGAGAGGGCAGGGCTCGGAGCAGTACTTC.

There are a few counts of this clone. The genes are TRBV27 and TRBJ2-1, with 8 bases lining up with TRBD1. Germline CDR1 reads MNHEY; CDR2 reads SMNVEV (reference sequence). This CDR3 contains 13 residues. Germline trimming cut 5 bases from V and 9 bases from J; bases unmatched to any gene: 6. CDR3 in DNA: TGTGCCAGCAGTGAAGACAGGGGAGGTGAGCAGTTCTTC. Amino acid sequence: CASSEDRGGEQFF.

This clone was seen a handful of times. The chain recombines TRBV2 with TRBJ2-3; 9 nucleotides match TRBD2. V was pared by 3 bases and J by 1 base, with 8 bases of the junction left unmatched. CDR1 is SNHLY, CDR2 FYNNEI, per germline. The CDR3 is 17 amino acids. The CDR3 coding sequence is TGTGCCAGCAGTGAGCGGGGGGGCTTTTCCCGCACAGATACGCAGTATTTT. This translates into CASSERGGFSRTDTQYF.

The chain uses TRBV2 and TRBJ2-2, with D unresolved. CDR3 length equals 14 residues. Per germline, CDR1 SNHLY and CDR2 FYNNEI. V was cut by 7 bases and J by 0 bases, with 9 bases left in between. In DNA, the CDR3 is TGTGCCAGCAATTGGGCTGCGAACACCGGGGAGCTGTTTTTT. Protein product: CASNWAANTGELFF.

This clone came up a few times. The V gene is TRBV5-1, the J gene TRBJ2-3; 8 positions match TRBD1. The ends lost 4 bases at V and 5 bases at J; junction bases unmatched: 3. Germline loops: CDR1 SGHRS, CDR2 YFSETQ. The CDR3 length is 13 residues. CDR3 nucleotides: TGCGCCAGCAGCCACACAGGGGGAGATACGCAGTATTTT. Translated, it gives CASSHTGGDTQYF.

Notes on this clone: The same CDR3 can be traced to other DNA sequences in this sample. The chain employs TRBV30 and TRBJ2-3; D is ambiguous. The CDR3 totals 11 residues. Germline assignment: CDR1 GTSNPN and CDR2 SVGIG (reference sequence). The V gene lost 4 bases and the J gene lost 2 bases, with 4 bases spanning the gap. CDR3 loop: CAWTHTDTQYF. The CDR3 bases are TGTGCCTGGACCCACACAGATACGCAGTATTTT. The variable domain in full, completed from reference TRBV30 and TRBJ2-3, reads SQTIHQWPATLVQPVGSPLSLECTVEGTSNPNLYWYRQAAGRGLQLLFYSVGIGQISSEVPQNLSASRPQDRQFILSSKKLLLSDSGFYLCAWTHTDTQYFGPGTRLTVL.

The rearrangement links TRBV7-3 to TRBJ2-1; no firm D call. Trimming left V 2 bases short and J 9 bases short, with 11 bases between. Germline CDR1 SGHTA, CDR2 FQGTGA. There are 13 residues in the CDR3. The CDR3 is CASSLEIPGEQFF. The CDR3 DNA is TGTGCCAGCAGCTTAGAGATTCCGGGTGAGCAGTTCTTC.

The sample holds a few counts of this clone. This chain links TRBV29-1 with TRBJ2-3, with D perhaps matching TRBD1 (6 bases). Looked up from germline, CDR1 is SQVTM and CDR2 is ANQGSEA. The ends were cut back, 6 bases at V and 0 bases at J, with 7 bases in the middle. The CDR3 totals 12 residues. The CDR3 DNA sequence: TGCAGCGTACAGGGTAGCACAGATACGCAGTATTTT. This codes for CSVQGSTDTQYF.